This entry lists 31 T cell receptor beta chains sequenced from one sample in a study of blood T cell repertoires in COVID-19. Libraries were prepared by immunoSEQ multiplex PCR; TCRdb keeps only in-frame clonotypes and omits some of them. The sample records 110,000 to 150,000 clones, approximately 88% being singletons. Sequenced material: peripheral blood. Receptor source: a man in his 70s with acute or convalescent COVID-19.

The V and J genes are TRBV24-1 and TRBJ2-3; TRBD1 matches 8 bases. Germline CDR1 is KGHDR and CDR2 is SFDVKD. The CDR3 is made up of 15 amino acids. With V trimmed by 5 bases and J by 5 bases, 8 bases remained unmatched. Here the CDR3 reads CATSGPDRAIDTQYF. In DNA, the CDR3 is TGTGCCACCAGTGGCCCGGACAGGGCAATAGATACGCAGTATTTT.

The chain employs TRBV4-1 and TRBJ1-1; 9 nucleotides match TRBD1. Trimming took 6 bases from V and 3 from J; bases not matched to a gene: 5. Germline CDR1 is MGHRA and CDR2 is YSYEKL. The length of the CDR3 is 14 residues. CDR3 nucleotide sequence: TGCGCCAGCAGGCGGACAGGGGTTGACACTGAAGCTTTCTTT. Encoded protein: CASRRTGVDTEAFF.

V and J are TRBV6-2 or TRBV6-3 and TRBJ2-7, with 7 bases fitting TRBD2. V shed 4 bases, J shed 4 bases, and the junction held 1 base outside the gene matches. The CDR3 has 12 residues. CDR1 is MNHEY, CDR2 SVGEGT, per germline. CDR3 region: CASSLGGYEQYF. CDR3 sequence (DNA): TGTGCCAGCAGTTTGGGGGGGTACGAGCAGTACTTC.

The chain employs TRBV18 and TRBJ2-2; 9 bases match TRBD1. Germline V lookup: CDR1 KGHSH, CDR2 LQKENI. The CDR3 contains 15 residues. V shed 6 bases and J 5 bases; nucleotides not matched to a gene: 7. The CDR3 reads CASSRTGDETGELFF. In DNA form, the CDR3 reads TGTGCCAGCTCGCGGACAGGGGATGAGACCGGGGAGCTGTTTTTT.

V gene TRBV19 combines with J gene TRBJ1-2, with TRBD1 as a possible D gene (5 bases). Germline CDR1 is LNHDA and CDR2 is SQIVND (reference sequence). V dropped 0 bases and J dropped 2 bases, with 10 bases sitting between them. The length of the CDR3 is 15 residues. CDR3 protein: CASSIDARANYGYTF. The CDR3 coding sequence is TGTGCCAGTAGTATAGACGCCAGGGCGAACTATGGCTACACCTTC.

The chain is built from TRBV29-1 and TRBJ2-1; the D gene is possibly TRBD2 (6 bases). The CDR3 sequence is 10 residues long. CDR1 is SQVTM and CDR2 is ANQGSEA in the germline V gene. V was shortened by 7 bases and J by 6 bases, with 7 bases between the two germline ends. The CDR3 bases are TGCAGCGCCGGGGGCAATGAGCAGTTCTTC. This gives the protein CSAGGNEQFF.

The rearrangement links TRBV19 to TRBJ1-4; no clear D. V dropped 7 bases and J dropped 5 bases, with 17 bases sitting between them. CDR3 length: 15 amino acids. Germline CDR1 reads LNHDA; CDR2 reads SQIVND (reference sequence). The CDR3 reads CASTSTWEQNEKLFF. The CDR3, as DNA: TGTGCCAGTACCTCGACATGGGAGCAAAATGAAAAACTGTTTTTT.

CDR3 loop: CAISDSNRAGDGELFF. DNA of the CDR3: TGTGCCATCAGTGATTCGAACAGGGCTGGGGACGGGGAGCTGTTTTTT. This chain uses TRBV10-3 with TRBJ2-2, with D possibly TRBD1 on 6 matching bases. Between the trimmed V and J ends, which lost 3 bases and 7 bases, there was a span of 18 bases. The CDR3 has 16 residues. The germline V gene encodes CDR1 ENHRY and CDR2 SYGVKD.

The gene calls are TRBV5-1 and TRBJ1-1; 8 nucleotides match TRBD1. Trimming removed 4 bases from V and 4 bases from J; junction bases left unmatched: 6. The CDR3 is 14 residues long. CDR1 and CDR2 from the germline V gene are SGHRS and YFSETQ. In DNA form, the CDR3 reads TGCGCCAGCAGCGGGGGACAGGCGGGCACTGAAGCTTTCTTT. This codes for CASSGGQAGTEAFF.

V and J are TRBV2 and TRBJ2-1; tentative D call: TRBD2 (6 bases). Germline CDR1 SNHLY, CDR2 FYNNEI. The CDR3 runs 14 residues. The germline V and J ends were trimmed by 6 bases and 4 bases, with 13 bases remaining between them. CDR3: CASRGTRLYNEQFF. Here the CDR3 DNA reads TGTGCCAGCAGGGGGACTCGTTTATACAATGAGCAGTTCTTC.

The rearrangement joins TRBV6-5 to TRBJ1-2, with D tentatively TRBD1 (5 bases). This CDR3 is built from 11 residues. Germline loops: CDR1 MNHEY, CDR2 SVGAGI. Trimming pared 3 bases from V and 8 bases from J, leaving 7 bases between. The CDR3 DNA reads TGTGCCAGCAGTTATAGGGGAGGCTACACCTTC. Translated, it gives CASSYRGGYTF.

The chain employs TRBV4-1 and TRBJ2-7; no reliable D call. CDR1 MGHRA and CDR2 YSYEKL come from the germline V gene. The length of the CDR3 is 15 residues. Trimming took 0 bases from V and 0 from J, leaving 9 bases between them. The CDR3 protein is CASSQDPVFSYEQYF. The CDR3 bases are TGCGCCAGCAGCCAAGACCCAGTCTTCTCCTACGAGCAGTACTTC.

V usage is TRBV21-1 and J usage is TRBJ2-1; TRBD1 is the table's D call and was not checked against the DNA. TRBV21-1 corresponds to a pseudogene. The CDR3 contains 20 residues. The CDR3 DNA follows: TGTGCCAGCAGCAAAGTAACCCGGGACAGGGATAGGAGCTCCTACAATGAGCAGTTCTTC. It yields the protein CASSKVTRDRDRSSYNEQFF.

The chain joins TRBV12-3 or TRBV12-4 to TRBJ1-2; no clear D gene. There are 13 residues in the CDR3. The V gene lost 6 bases and the J gene lost 2 bases, with 10 bases spanning the gap. The CDR3 spells CASRAGGNYGYTF. DNA of the CDR3: TGTGCCAGCAGGGCGGGAGGGAACTATGGCTACACCTTC.

The chain couples TRBV28 to TRBJ2-5, with TRBD1 as a possible D gene (6 bases). Trimming took 6 bases from V and 0 from J, leaving 11 bases between them. From germline, CDR1 is MDHEN and CDR2 SYDVKM. The CDR3 is 14 amino acids. The CDR3 region has the DNA TGTGCCAGCAGCTCCGGACAGAACCAAGAGACCCAGTACTTC. It encodes CASSSGQNQETQYF.

The chain employs TRBV10-1 and TRBJ1-1, with 9 bases matching TRBD1. With 5 bases clipped from V and 6 bases from J, the junction kept 10 bases outside the gene matches. This CDR3 has 15 amino acids. Germline-derived CDR1 and CDR2 are WNHNN and SYGVQD (reference sequence). The CDR3 loop reads CASSPGTGKYAEAFF. The CDR3 coding sequence is TGCGCCAGCAGTCCCGGGACAGGGAAATACGCTGAAGCTTTCTTT.

This chain uses TRBV6-5 with TRBJ2-1; TRBD2 aligns across 11 bases. The CDR3 consists of 15 residues. Unmatched junction bases numbered 15, after V lost 7 bases and J lost 13 bases. Germline V gives CDR1 MNHEY, CDR2 SVGAGI. This CDR3 is CASTKPGSSGRAQFF. The DNA for the CDR3 is TGTGCCAGCACCAAGCCTGGGAGTAGCGGGAGGGCCCAGTTCTTC.

This rearrangement joins TRBV2 to TRBJ1-2; TRBD1 matches at 7 bases. Trimming removed 8 bases from V and 5 bases from J; junction bases left unmatched: 11. CDR3 length equals 14 residues. Looked up from germline, CDR1 is SNHLY and CDR2 is FYNNEI. CDR3 sequence: CASSRQGRDYGYTF. CDR3 DNA: TGTGCCAGCTCCCGACAGGGAAGGGATTATGGCTACACCTTC.

The chain couples TRBV3-1 (or the pseudogene TRBV3-2) to TRBJ1-4; D gene unclear. Germline V CDR1 and CDR2: LGHDT, YNNKEL (reference sequence). V dropped 4 bases and J dropped 2 bases, with 14 bases sitting between them. The CDR3 contains 16 residues. For the CDR3, the DNA is TGTGCCAGCAGCCTTACCCCCCTTCGGACTAATGAAAAACTGTTTTTT. Translating gives CASSLTPLRTNEKLFF.

This sequence joins TRBV3-1 (or the pseudogene TRBV3-2) and TRBJ1-1, with 8 bases aligning to TRBD1. Germline V gene data show CDR1 as LGHDT and CDR2 as YNNKEL (reference sequence). V dropped 8 bases and J dropped 2; count of bases not matched to a gene: 7. This CDR3 comprises 14 residues. CDR3 sequence (DNA): TGTGCCAGCGGGAAGGACAGGGTAAACACTGAAGCTTTCTTT. Amino acids: CASGKDRVNTEAFF.

The rearrangement joins TRBV19 to TRBJ2-7, with 8 bases matching TRBD1. Germline CDR1 and CDR2: LNHDA and SQIVND (reference sequence). The V gene end was trimmed by 6 bases and the J gene end by 1 base; junction bases not matched to a gene: 8. This CDR3 has 15 amino acids. The CDR3 coding sequence is TGTGCCAGTAGCCCCGGGACAGGAATTTCCTACGAGCAGTACTTC. Translation gives CASSPGTGISYEQYF.

The chain couples TRBV19 to TRBJ2-5, with 11 bases identical to TRBD1. Trimming took 5 bases from V and 6 from J; bases not matched to a gene: 5. The CDR3 extends over 14 amino acids. Germline CDR1 and CDR2: LNHDA and SQIVND (reference sequence). The chain's CDR3 is CASSAGTGGKTQYF. Written as DNA, the CDR3 is TGTGCCAGTAGTGCCGGGACAGGGGGTAAGACCCAGTACTTC.

The rearrangement uses TRBV6-5 and TRBJ1-2, with a possible D match to TRBD1 (5 bases). Trimming stripped 2 bases from V and 5 bases from J, with 9 bases between. Per the germline V gene, CDR1 is MNHEY and CDR2 is SVGAGI. The CDR3 has 13 residues. CDR3: CASSYGGFYGYTF. The CDR3 DNA is TGTGCCAGCAGTTACGGGGGGTTTTATGGCTACACCTTC.

The rearrangement links TRBV28 to TRBJ2-2, with TRBD1 identical over 11 bases. V lost 4 bases to trimming and J lost 7 bases; unmatched junction nucleotides: 11. The CDR3 loop spans 17 amino acids. The germline V gene has CDR1 MDHEN and CDR2 SYDVKM. The CDR3 nucleotides are TGTGCCAGCAGTTCCTCCGGACAGGGGGCGCGGAGCGGGGAGCTGTTTTTT. This sequence encodes CASSSSGQGARSGELFF.

This chain links TRBV3-1 (or the pseudogene TRBV3-2) with TRBJ2-5, with 9 bases aligning to TRBD2. This CDR3 comprises 16 residues. The germline V gene encodes CDR1 LGHDT and CDR2 YNNKEL (reference sequence). J lost 2 bases, V lost 3 bases, and 7 bases had no gene match. Written as DNA, the CDR3 is TGTGCCAGCAGCCATCCCGGGACTAGCAGTCAAGAGACCCAGTACTTC. It is translated as CASSHPGTSSQETQYF.

The chain combines TRBV12-3 or TRBV12-4 with TRBJ1-2; D ambiguous. V dropped 11 bases and J dropped 2 bases, with 15 bases sitting between them. This CDR3 spans 13 amino acids. CDR3 in DNA: TGTGCCTGTGCGGGCGGTGGGAACTATGGCTACACCTTC. This codes for CACAGGGNYGYTF.

J is TRBJ1-1 and V is TRBV7-2; D gene uncertain. Germline V gives CDR1 SGHTA, CDR2 FQGNSA. This CDR3 comprises 13 residues. The V and J ends lost 5 bases and 2 bases respectively, with 9 bases between them. The CDR3 DNA reads TGTGCCAGCAGCCGGGTAACCAACACTGAAGCTTTCTTT. Translating it yields CASSRVTNTEAFF. Filled out from reference TRBV7-2 and TRBJ1-1, the complete variable domain reads GAGVSQSPSNKVTEKGKDVELRCDPISGHTALYWYRQSLGQGLEFLIYFQGNSAPDKSGLPSDRFSAERTGGSVSTLTIQRTQQEDSAVYLCASSRVTNTEAFFGQGTRLTVV.

CDR3 sequence reads: CASRGTGRGGELFF. The CDR3 coding sequence is TGTGCCAGCAGGGGGACAGGGAGGGGCGGGGAGCTGTTTTTT. The chain links TRBV27 to TRBJ2-2; 9 nucleotides line up with TRBD1. Germline V lookup: CDR1 MNHEY, CDR2 SMNVEV (reference sequence). This CDR3 has 14 residues. Trimming cost V 6 bases and J 7 bases; bases outside gene matches: 6.

V gene TRBV27 combines with J gene TRBJ1-2; a possible D gene is TRBD1 (6 bases). The germline V and J ends were trimmed by 5 bases and 5 bases, with 15 bases remaining between them. Germline V gives CDR1 MNHEY, CDR2 SMNVEV (reference sequence). The CDR3 contains 14 residues. The CDR3 is CASSPPGHPYGYTF. Written as DNA, the CDR3 is TGTGCCAGCAGTCCCCCGGGACACCCTTATGGCTACACCTTC.

The chain joins TRBV14 to TRBJ1-1; TRBD1 aligns across 9 bases. The germline V gene has CDR1 SGHDN and CDR2 FVKESK. CDR3 length: 13 amino acids. V trimming: 4 bases; J trimming: 7 bases; junction bases outside the gene matches: 4. In DNA, the CDR3 is TGTGCCAGCAGCCGATGGACAGGGGATGAAGCTTTCTTT. Its protein is CASSRWTGDEAFF.

This chain uses TRBV6-5 with TRBJ1-6; the match to TRBD1 covers 7 bases. This CDR3 contains 14 residues. Germline CDR1 MNHEY, CDR2 SVGAGI. V trimming: 6 bases; J trimming: 8 bases; junction bases outside the gene matches: 7. CDR3 residues: CASRPGTVYSPLHF. The CDR3 nucleotides are TGTGCCAGCAGGCCCGGGACAGTTTATTCACCCCTCCACTTT.